These T cell receptor beta chains were read from a single sample in a study of blood T cell repertoires in COVID-19. Clones were read by immunoSEQ multiplex PCR, and TCRdb kept only the in-frame ones, dropping some. The table includes about 300,000 clones, roughly 85% detected once. Input material: PBMCs or T cells enriched from blood (not recorded which). These receptors came from a woman aged 45-59 years who had recovered from COVID-19. Both conserved end residues are part of each CDR3. D genes are given only for firm matches. Clone sizes are given selectively: once, few, many, or a class where the clone is expanded.

J: TRBJ2-3
V: TRBV4-1
D: .
size: .
CDR3: CASSQQPGGHTSTDTQYF
DNA: TGCGCCAGCAGCCAACAACCGGGCGGACACACTAGCACAGATACGCAGTATTTT

J: TRBJ2-7
V: TRBV3-1/TRBV3-2
D: .
size: once
CDR3: CASSQLTGFWSYEQYF
DNA: TGTGCCAGCAGCCAGCTTACAGGGTTTTGGTCCTACGAGCAGTACTTC

J: TRBJ2-7
V: TRBV11-2
D: .
size: .
CDR3: CASSFWRSSYEQYF
DNA: TGTGCCAGCAGCTTTTGGCGGAGCTCCTACGAGCAGTACTTC

J: TRBJ1-4
V: TRBV28
D: .
size: .
CDR3: CASSFRGGALEKLFF
DNA: TGTGCCAGCAGTTTTCGGGGGGGCGCTCTTGAAAAACTGTTTTTT

J: TRBJ1-3
V: TRBV30
D: .
size: .
CDR3: CAWSTDFGVAGNTIYF
DNA: TGTGCCTGGAGTACGGACTTTGGGGTGGCTGGAAACACCATATATTTT

J: TRBJ1-4
V: TRBV7-9
D: .
size: .
CDR3: CASSPEDTPPGLFF
DNA: TGTGCCAGCAGCCCAGAGGACACCCCCCCGGGACTGTTTTTT

J: TRBJ1-6
V: TRBV5-1
D: TRBD1
size: .
CDR3: CASSFGTGVSSPLHF
DNA: TGCGCCAGCAGCTTCGGGACAGGGGTATCTTCACCCCTCCACTTT

J: TRBJ2-1
V: TRBV9
D: .
size: .
CDR3: CASSVAGPGSYNEQFF
DNA: TGTGCCAGCAGCGTAGCAGGCCCGGGGTCCTACAATGAGCAGTTCTTC

J: TRBJ2-5
V: TRBV30
D: .
size: .
CDR3: CASNQEAGVQETQYF
DNA: TGTGCCTCTAATCAGGAAGCGGGCGTCCAAGAGACCCAGTACTTC

J: TRBJ2-1
V: TRBV5-1
D: TRBD2
size: many
CDR3: CASSRLTSGSSNEQFF
DNA: TGCGCCAGCAGCAGGCTTACTAGCGGGAGTAGCAATGAGCAGTTCTTC

J: TRBJ1-5
V: TRBV19
D: .
size: .
CDR3: CASSILGAAQPQHF
DNA: TGTGCCAGTAGTATCCTCGGTGCGGCTCAGCCCCAGCATTTT

J: TRBJ1-2
V: TRBV3-1/TRBV3-2
D: .
size: .
CDR3: CASSSGAAYYGYTF
DNA: TGTGCCAGCAGCTCCGGCGCGGCTTACTATGGCTACACCTTC

J: TRBJ2-7
V: TRBV28
D: .
size: .
CDR3: CASSLTYEQYF
DNA: TGTGCCAGCAGTTTAACTTACGAGCAGTACTTC

J: TRBJ2-1
V: TRBV18
D: TRBD2
size: .
CDR3: CASSLRLAGRSYNEQFF
DNA: TGTGCCAGCTCACTGCGACTAGCGGGACGCTCCTACAATGAGCAGTTCTTC

J: TRBJ2-1
V: TRBV4-1
D: .
size: .
CDR3: CASSQEWSNEQFF
DNA: TGCGCCAGCAGCCAAGAATGGAGCAATGAGCAGTTCTTC

J: TRBJ1-2
V: TRBV11-2
D: .
size: .
CDR3: CASSPGPGGNYGYTF
DNA: TGTGCCAGCAGCCCAGGCCCGGGGGGAAACTATGGCTACACCTTC

J: TRBJ2-1
V: TRBV29-1
D: .
size: .
CDR3: CSGQLEPSLEQFF
DNA: TGCAGCGGCCAACTAGAGCCGTCACTTGAGCAGTTCTTC

J: TRBJ2-2
V: TRBV15
D: .
size: few
CDR3: CATSRDRRANTGELFF
DNA: TGTGCCACCAGCAGAGATCGGAGGGCGAACACCGGGGAGCTGTTTTTT

J: TRBJ2-3
V: TRBV9
D: TRBD1
size: .
CDR3: CASSFGQGPTDTQYF
DNA: TGTGCCAGCAGCTTCGGACAGGGTCCCACAGATACGCAGTATTTT

J: TRBJ1-2
V: TRBV7-9
D: .
size: .
CDR3: CASSLGQVYGYTF
DNA: TGTGCCAGCAGCTTAGGCCAGGTCTATGGCTACACCTTC

J: TRBJ2-7
V: TRBV5-1
D: .
size: .
CDR3: CASSSEGLSYEQYF
DNA: TGCGCCAGCAGTTCCGAGGGTCTCTCCTACGAGCAGTACTTC

J: TRBJ1-2
V: TRBV14
D: .
size: .
CDR3: CASSQDRWGRGGYTF
DNA: TGTGCCAGCAGCCAAGATAGGTGGGGCCGTGGGGGCTACACCTTC

J: TRBJ1-5
V: TRBV7-9
D: .
size: .
CDR3: CASSQSAQPQHF
DNA: TGTGCCAGCAGTCAGAGCGCTCAGCCCCAGCATTTT

J: TRBJ2-2
V: TRBV7-6
D: TRBD2
size: .
CDR3: CASSPPGTSGANTGELFF
DNA: TGTGCCAGCAGCCCACCCGGGACTAGCGGAGCAAACACCGGGGAGCTGTTTTTT

J: TRBJ2-1
V: TRBV25-1
D: .
size: .
CDR3: CASSEYMDWSNEQFF
DNA: TGTGCCAGCAGTGAATATATGGACTGGAGCAATGAGCAGTTCTTC

J: TRBJ1-3
V: TRBV3-1/TRBV3-2
D: .
size: .
CDR3: CASSQSPGLGNTIYF
DNA: TGTGCCAGCAGCCAAAGCCCCGGGTTAGGAAACACCATATATTTT

J: TRBJ1-5
V: TRBV10-2
D: .
size: .
CDR3: CASSAWQNRGTRNQPQHF
DNA: TGCGCCAGCAGTGCCTGGCAGAATCGGGGGACCCGCAATCAGCCCCAGCATTTT

J: TRBJ2-1
V: TRBV9
D: .
size: .
CDR3: CASSAVLTYNEQFF
DNA: TGTGCCAGCAGCGCCGTTCTTACCTACAATGAGCAGTTCTTC

J: TRBJ1-1
V: TRBV3-1/TRBV3-2
D: .
size: .
CDR3: CASSQEGAVTEAFF
DNA: TGTGCCAGCAGCCAAGAAGGGGCAGTCACTGAAGCTTTCTTT

J: TRBJ2-5
V: TRBV7-5
D: .
size: .
CDR3: CVRRPKETQYF
DNA: TGTGTCAGAAGACCTAAAGAGACCCAGTACTTC

J: TRBJ1-6
V: TRBV5-1
D: .
size: .
CDR3: CASSLAARVDSPLHF
DNA: TGCGCCAGCAGCTTGGCGGCCAGGGTAGATTCACCCCTCCACTTT

J: TRBJ1-1
V: TRBV3-1/TRBV3-2
D: .
size: .
CDR3: CASSQRVSNTEAFF
DNA: TGTGCCAGCAGCCAGCGAGTCTCGAACACTGAAGCTTTCTTT

J: TRBJ2-7
V: TRBV3-1/TRBV3-2
D: .
size: .
CDR3: CASSSAYEQYF
DNA: TGTGCCAGCAGCTCAGCCTACGAGCAGTACTTC

J: TRBJ2-5
V: TRBV7-9
D: .
size: few
CDR3: CASKGGAPSETQYF
DNA: TGTGCCAGCAAGGGGGGGGCTCCCTCAGAGACCCAGTACTTC

J: TRBJ1-4
V: TRBV12-5
D: TRBD1
size: few
CDR3: CASGLRQGGEKLFF
DNA: TGTGCTAGTGGTTTACGACAGGGGGGTGAAAAACTGTTTTTT

J: TRBJ1-4
V: TRBV30
D: .
size: .
CDR3: CAWEHQDEKLFF
DNA: TGTGCCTGGGAACACCAGGATGAAAAACTGTTTTTT

J: TRBJ1-3
V: TRBV30
D: TRBD1
size: .
CDR3: CAWRRDRVSGNTIYF
DNA: TGTGCCTGGAGAAGAGACAGGGTATCTGGAAACACCATATATTTT

J: TRBJ2-7
V: TRBV12-3/TRBV12-4
D: TRBD2
size: .
CDR3: CASSSGLADSRYF
DNA: TGTGCCAGCAGTTCGGGACTAGCCGATTCCCGGTACTTC

J: TRBJ2-1
V: TRBV5-1
D: TRBD1
size: once
CDR3: CASSLPGTGFEEQFF
DNA: TGCGCCAGCAGCCTCCCCGGGACAGGGTTTGAAGAGCAGTTCTTC

J: TRBJ1-2
V: TRBV2
D: TRBD1
size: .
CDR3: CASRDPGQSNYGYTF
DNA: TGTGCCAGCAGGGACCCGGGACAGAGTAACTATGGCTACACCTTC

J: TRBJ2-5
V: TRBV7-6
D: .
size: .
CDR3: CASSPYGGRREETQYF
DNA: TGTGCCAGCAGCCCATACGGAGGTAGGAGGGAAGAGACCCAGTACTTC

J: TRBJ1-2
V: TRBV4-3
D: .
size: once
CDR3: CASSHINKNYGYTF
DNA: TGCGCCAGCAGCCACATCAACAAAAACTATGGCTACACCTTC

J: TRBJ1-6
V: TRBV20-1
D: .
size: .
CDR3: CSASGARATLGYNSPLHF
DNA: TGCAGTGCTAGTGGGGCCAGGGCGACCCTAGGGTATAATTCACCCCTCCACTTT

J: TRBJ2-3
V: TRBV5-1
D: TRBD2
size: .
CDR3: CASSPGLAGAGDTQYF
DNA: TGCGCCAGCAGCCCGGGACTAGCGGGGGCGGGTGATACGCAGTATTTT

J: TRBJ2-2
V: TRBV7-3
D: .
size: .
CDR3: CASSPLLRQNTGELFF
DNA: TGTGCCAGCAGCCCCCTCCTGCGACAGAACACCGGGGAGCTGTTTTTT

J: TRBJ2-5
V: TRBV9
D: .
size: .
CDR3: CASSVGEIETQYF
DNA: TGTGCCAGCAGCGTAGGGGAGATAGAGACCCAGTACTTC

J: TRBJ1-2
V: TRBV19
D: TRBD1
size: .
CDR3: CASSVGQGYGYTF
DNA: TGTGCCAGTAGTGTGGGACAGGGCTATGGCTACACCTTC